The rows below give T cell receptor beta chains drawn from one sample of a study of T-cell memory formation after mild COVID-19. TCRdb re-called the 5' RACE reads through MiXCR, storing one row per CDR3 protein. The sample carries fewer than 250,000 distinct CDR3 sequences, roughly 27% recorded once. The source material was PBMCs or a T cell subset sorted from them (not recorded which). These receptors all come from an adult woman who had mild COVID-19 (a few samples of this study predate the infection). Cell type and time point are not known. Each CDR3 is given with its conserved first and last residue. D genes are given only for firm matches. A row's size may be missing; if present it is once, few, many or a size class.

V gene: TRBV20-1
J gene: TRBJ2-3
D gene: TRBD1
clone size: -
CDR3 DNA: TGCAGTGCTAGAGTGCCCCCGGGGACAGCGGATTACACAGATACGCAGTATTTT
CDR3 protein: CSARVPPGTADYTDTQYF

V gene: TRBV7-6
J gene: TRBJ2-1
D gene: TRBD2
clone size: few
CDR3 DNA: TGTGCCAGCAGCTTCCGACTAGCGGCACGCGAGCAGTTCTTC
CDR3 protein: CASSFRLAAREQFF

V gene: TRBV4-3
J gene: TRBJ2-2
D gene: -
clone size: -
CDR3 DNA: TGCGCCAGCAGCCAAGCAAGTGGATCCGGGGAGCTGTTTTTT
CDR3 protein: CASSQASGSGELFF

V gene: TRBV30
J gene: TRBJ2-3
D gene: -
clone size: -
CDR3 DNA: TGTGCCTGGAGTGCCCAACAGGCTAGCACAGATACGCAGTATTTT
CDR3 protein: CAWSAQQASTDTQYF

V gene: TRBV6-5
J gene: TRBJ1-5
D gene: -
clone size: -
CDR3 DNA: TGTGCCAGCAGTTTAGGACCCCCGGGGAATCAGCCCCAGCATTTT
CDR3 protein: CASSLGPPGNQPQHF

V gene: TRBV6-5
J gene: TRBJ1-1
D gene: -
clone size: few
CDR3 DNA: TGTGCCAGCAGACGGGAATACACTGAAGCTTTCTTT
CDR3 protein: CASRREYTEAFF

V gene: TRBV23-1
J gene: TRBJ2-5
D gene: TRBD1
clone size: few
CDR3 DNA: TGCGCCAGCAGTCACGAAGAGTCCGGGACAGGGGAAGAGACCCAGTACTTC
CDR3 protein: CASSHEESGTGEETQYF

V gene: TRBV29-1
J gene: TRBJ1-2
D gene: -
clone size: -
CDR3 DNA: TGCAGCGCGGATTCGCCCCGGGAAAGTAACTATGGCTACACCTTC
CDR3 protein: CSADSPRESNYGYTF

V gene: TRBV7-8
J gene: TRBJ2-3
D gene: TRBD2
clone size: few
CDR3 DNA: TGTGCCAGCAGCTACGGACTAGCAAGCACAGATACGCAGTATTTT
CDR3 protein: CASSYGLASTDTQYF

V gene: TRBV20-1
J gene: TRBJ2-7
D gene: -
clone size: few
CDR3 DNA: TGCAGTGCTATCCTAGGGGCTTCCTACGAGCAGTACTTC
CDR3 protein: CSAILGASYEQYF

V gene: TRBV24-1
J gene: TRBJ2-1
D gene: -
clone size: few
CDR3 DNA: TGTGCCACCAGTGATTTGGGGGGGACCGACTCCTACAATGAGCAGTTCTTC
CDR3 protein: CATSDLGGTDSYNEQFF

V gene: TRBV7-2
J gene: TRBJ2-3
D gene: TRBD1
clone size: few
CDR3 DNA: TGTGCCAGCAGCCGCCCGGACAGGGGGGGGACAGATACGCAGTATTTT
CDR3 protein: CASSRPDRGGTDTQYF

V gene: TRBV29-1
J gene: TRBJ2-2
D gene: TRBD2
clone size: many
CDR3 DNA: TGCAGCGTTGGGACTAGCGGGATGAACACCGGGGAGCTGTTTTTT
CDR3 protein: CSVGTSGMNTGELFF

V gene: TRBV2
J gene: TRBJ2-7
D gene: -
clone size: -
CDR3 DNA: TGTGCCAGCAGGGGGGACCTGGGCGAGCAGTACTTC
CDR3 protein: CASRGDLGEQYF

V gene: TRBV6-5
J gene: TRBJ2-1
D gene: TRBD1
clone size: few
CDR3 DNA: TGTGCCAGCAGTTACGTGGGACAGGGGCCTCAGTTCTTC
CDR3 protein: CASSYVGQGPQFF

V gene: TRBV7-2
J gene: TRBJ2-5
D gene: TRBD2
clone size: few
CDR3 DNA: TGTGCCAGCAGCTTAGCGCTTTGGGGGGGGTCCCAAGAGACCCAGTACTTC
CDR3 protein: CASSLALWGGSQETQYF

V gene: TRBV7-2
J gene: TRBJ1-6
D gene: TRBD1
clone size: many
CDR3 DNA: TGTGCCAGCAGCCCCGCCCCAGGGGGAAATTCACCCCTCCACTTT
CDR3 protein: CASSPAPGGNSPLHF

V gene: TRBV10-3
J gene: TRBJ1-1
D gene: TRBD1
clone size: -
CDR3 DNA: TGTGCCACTGGACAGGGGGTGAACACTGAAGCTTTCTTT
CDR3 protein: CATGQGVNTEAFF

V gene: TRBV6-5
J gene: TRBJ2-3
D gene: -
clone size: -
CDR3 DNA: TGTGCCAGCAGTTACTCGAAGCGGGCCGCAGATACGCAGTATTTT
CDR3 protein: CASSYSKRAADTQYF

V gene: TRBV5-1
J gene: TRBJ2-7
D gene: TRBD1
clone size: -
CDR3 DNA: TGCGCCAGCAGCATGGGGACAGGAACCTACGAGCAGTACTTC
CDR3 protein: CASSMGTGTYEQYF

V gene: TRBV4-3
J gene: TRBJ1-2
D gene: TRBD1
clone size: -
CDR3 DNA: TGCGCCAGCAGCCCTAGGACAGGGGGCAACTATGGCTACACCTTC
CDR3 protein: CASSPRTGGNYGYTF

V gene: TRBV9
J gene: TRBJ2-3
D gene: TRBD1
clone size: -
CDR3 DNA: TGTGCCAGCAGCGACGCAGGGACAGGGACAGATACGCAGTATTTT
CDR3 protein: CASSDAGTGTDTQYF

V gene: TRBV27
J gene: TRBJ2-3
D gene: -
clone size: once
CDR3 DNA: TGTGCCAGCAGTCTCAATTTCGGGGGCACAGATACGCAGTATTTT
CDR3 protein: CASSLNFGGTDTQYF

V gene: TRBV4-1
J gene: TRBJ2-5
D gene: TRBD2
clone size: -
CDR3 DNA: TGCGCCAGCAGCCAGGGAGGGGAGAAGACCCAGTACTTC
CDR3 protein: CASSQGGEKTQYF

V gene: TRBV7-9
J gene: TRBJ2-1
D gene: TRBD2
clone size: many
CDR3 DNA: TGTGCCAGCAGTTTCAGCGGGAGCTCCTACAATGAGCAGTTCTTC
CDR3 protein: CASSFSGSSYNEQFF

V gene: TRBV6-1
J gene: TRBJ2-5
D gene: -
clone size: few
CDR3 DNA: TGTGCCAGCAGTGGATCCGGGACCCCATTGGGGAGGGGGGGAGAAGAGACCCAGTACTTC
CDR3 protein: CASSGSGTPLGRGGEETQYF

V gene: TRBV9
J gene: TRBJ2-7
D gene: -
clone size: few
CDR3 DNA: TGTGCCAGCAGCGTAGCTCCGGGTGACGAGCAGTACTTC
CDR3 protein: CASSVAPGDEQYF

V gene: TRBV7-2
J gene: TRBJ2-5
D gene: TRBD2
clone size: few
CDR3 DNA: TGTGCCAGCAGCTCGGGACTAGCGGGAGAGACCCAGTACTTC
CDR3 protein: CASSSGLAGETQYF

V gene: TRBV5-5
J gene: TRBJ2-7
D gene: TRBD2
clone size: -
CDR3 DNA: TGTGCCAGCAGCTTGGGACTAGCTCTTTCATACGAGCAGTACTTC
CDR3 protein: CASSLGLALSYEQYF